The clone carrying this TCR beta chain has only a few counts. No antigen is known for it. CDR1 SQVTM and CDR2 ANQGSEA come from the germline V gene. This CDR3 is 13 amino acids long. V lost 5 bases and J lost 3; bases outside the gene matches: 7. This entry belongs to a study of identical twins. One entry per CDR3 protein results from TCRdb running MiXCR on the 5' RACE reads. The sample lists a few hundred thousand distinct CDR3 sequences, 12% to 15% occurring once. Findings of the study overall: Within twin pairs, the out-of-frame alpha sequences they shared showed excess low generation probability. In monozygotic twins, models underestimated the sharing of out-of-frame TCR alpha. Beta clonotypes that were abundant in cord blood contained fewer insertions, a pattern absent from memory repertoires.

The sample was also linked to a second study, of yellow fever vaccine responses in identical twins. That report adds: Twin vaccine T cell responses reportedly seemed partly convergent, partly personalized.

The sequence was obtained from a woman aged 18-29 years in good health. Sequenced input: CD4+ T cells sorted from blood. The chain couples TRBV29-1 to TRBJ2-7; 7 nucleotides match TRBD2. For the CDR3, the DNA is TGCAGCGTTTCGCGTCTAGCGGACTACGAGCAGTACTTC. This gives the protein CSVSRLADYEQYF.